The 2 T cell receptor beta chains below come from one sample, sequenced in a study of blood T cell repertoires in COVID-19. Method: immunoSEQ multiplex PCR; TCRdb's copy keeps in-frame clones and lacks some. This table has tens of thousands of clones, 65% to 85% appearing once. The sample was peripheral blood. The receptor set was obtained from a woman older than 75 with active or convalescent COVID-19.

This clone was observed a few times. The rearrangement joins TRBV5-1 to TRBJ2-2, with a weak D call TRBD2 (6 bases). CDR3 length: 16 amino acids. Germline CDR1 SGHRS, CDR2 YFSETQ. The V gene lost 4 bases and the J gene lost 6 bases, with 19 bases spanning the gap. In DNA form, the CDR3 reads TGCGCCAGCAGCCCATCGGGGGTCTGGCCGGCCGGGGAGCTGTTTTTT. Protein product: CASSPSGVWPAGELFF. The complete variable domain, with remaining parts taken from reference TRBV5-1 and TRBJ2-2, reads KAGVTQTPRYLIKTRGQQVTLSCSPISGHRSVSWYQQTPGQGLQFLFEYFSETQRNKGNFPGRFSGRQFSNSRSEMNVSTLELGDSALYLCASSPSGVWPAGELFFGEGSRLTVL.

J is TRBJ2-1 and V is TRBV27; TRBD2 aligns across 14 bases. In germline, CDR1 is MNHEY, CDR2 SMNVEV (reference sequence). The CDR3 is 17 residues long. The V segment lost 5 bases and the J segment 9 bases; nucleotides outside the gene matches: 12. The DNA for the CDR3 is TGTGCCAGCAGTCAGCCAGGGACTAGCGGGAGTACCAGTGAGCAGTTCTTC. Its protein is CASSQPGTSGSTSEQFF.